A single sample gave rise to the 17 T cell receptor beta chains below, sequenced in a study of T cells in narcolepsy (dated by TCRdb to 2016 to 2018). Library prep was done by the immunoSEQ multiplex PCR assay. In TCRdb, the immuneACCESS table is reduced to in-frame sequences with V and J assigned. These tables do not hold every clone; where another copy was compared, an unresolved V gene accounts for under half, and the others remain unexplained. The sample table records tens of thousands of clones; about 86% of these occur just once. Of the sample, about 4% is held by the ten largest clones. Material: memory (CD45RA-) CD4+ T cells from blood. The label giving this sample's cell subset or site can be read as: memory T cells sorted ex vivo from peripheral blood. The origin of the receptors is a human donor in good health.

V and J are TRBV6-5 and TRBJ2-5; 13 nucleotides match TRBD2. V shed 11 bases, J shed 4 bases, and the junction held 10 bases outside the gene matches. This CDR3 region has 15 residues. CDR1 MNHEY and CDR2 SVGAGI come from the germline V gene. The CDR3 DNA reads TGTGCCTCCCGACTAGCGGGGGGCCGGGGAGAGACCCAGTACTTC. Encoded protein: CASRLAGGRGETQYF.

V gene TRBV6-6 combines with J gene TRBJ2-7, with 8 bases fitting TRBD2. The V gene's germline CDR1 is MNHNY and CDR2 SVGAGI (reference sequence). This CDR3 contains 12 residues. Losses at the gene ends were 4 bases for V and 12 bases for J; bases not matched to a gene: 8. As DNA, the CDR3 is TGTGCCAGCAGTTCATCCGGGACTAGAAGGTACTTC. This sequence encodes CASSSSGTRRYF.

This clone was recorded once. The chain uses TRBV27 and TRBJ1-4, with TRBD1 identical over 7 bases. This CDR3 spans 13 amino acids. J was trimmed by 3 bases and V by 6 bases; bases with no gene match: 1. CDR1 MNHEY and CDR2 SMNVEV come from the germline V gene (reference sequence). CDR3 nucleotide sequence: TGTGCCAGCAGGGGGACAGCTAATGAAAAACTGTTTTTT. As protein: CASRGTANEKLFF.

The chain couples TRBV7-7 to TRBJ2-5; possible D gene TRBD1, 5 bases. The CDR3 runs 15 residues. Trimming stripped 0 bases from V and 1 base from J, with 9 bases between. Looked up from germline, CDR1 is SSHAT and CDR2 is FNYEAQ (reference sequence). CDR3: CASSLAQGFQETQYF. As DNA, the CDR3 is TGTGCCAGCAGCTTAGCCCAGGGATTCCAAGAGACCCAGTACTTC.

J is TRBJ1-2 and V is TRBV7-2; D unclear. Germline values: CDR1 SGHTA, CDR2 FQGNSA. The CDR3 spans 14 residues. V lost 3 bases and J lost 4, with 12 bases in between. The CDR3 sequence is CASSLSGGGYGYTF. The CDR3 nucleotides read TGTGCCAGCAGCTTGTCCGGAGGAGGCTATGGCTACACCTTC.

V and J are TRBV2 and TRBJ1-6; D not resolved. CDR3 size: 14 residues. Germline V gene lookup returns CDR1 SNHLY and CDR2 FYNNEI. V dropped 4 bases and J dropped 3 bases, with 7 bases sitting between them. CDR3: CASSGGGYNSPLHF. CDR3 bases: TGTGCCAGCAGTGGAGGTGGCTATAATTCACCCCTCCACTTT.

Written as DNA, the CDR3 is TGTGCCAGTAGTATGTGGGAAGAGACCCAGTACTTC. Its protein is CASSMWEETQYF. The rearrangement joins TRBV19 to TRBJ2-5; no clear D. The V and J ends lost 3 bases and 3 bases respectively, with 5 bases between them. The CDR3 covers 12 residues. CDR1 LNHDA and CDR2 SQIVND come from the germline V gene (reference sequence).

The chain employs TRBV10-3 and TRBJ2-7; 10 nucleotides align to TRBD2. From germline, CDR1 is ENHRY and CDR2 SYGVKD. This CDR3 contains 14 residues. With 10 bases clipped from V and 5 bases from J, the junction kept 11 bases outside the gene matches. The CDR3 spells CATTWLAGANEQYF. The CDR3 coding sequence is TGTGCCACCACATGGCTAGCGGGGGCAAACGAGCAGTACTTC.

This clone was picked up one time. V and J are TRBV5-1 and TRBJ1-2; 8 bases fit TRBD1. The CDR3 contains 14 residues. V lost 3 bases, J lost 8 bases, and 9 bases stayed unmatched. CDR1 and CDR2 (germline): SGHRS, YFSETQ. The CDR3 region is CASSSGQGGEGYTF. CDR3 coding DNA: TGCGCCAGCAGCTCAGGACAGGGAGGAGAGGGCTACACCTTC.

V and J are TRBV29-1 and TRBJ2-7; D uncertain. The germline gives CDR1 SQVTM, CDR2 ANQGSEA. V lost 4 bases to trimming and J lost 4 bases, with 14 bases between them. This CDR3 contains 13 residues. This CDR3 reads CSVVIPGPYEQYF. For the CDR3, the DNA is TGCAGCGTTGTTATCCCAGGACCATACGAGCAGTACTTC.

The chain employs TRBV9 and TRBJ2-3, with TRBD1 matching 7 bases. Germline V gene data show CDR1 as SGDLS and CDR2 as YYNGEE. J gave up 6 bases and V 2 bases, and 6 bases lay outside the gene matches. The CDR3 is made up of 14 amino acids. CDR3 loop: CASSVRQGADTQYF. CDR3 in DNA: TGTGCCAGCAGCGTTAGACAGGGCGCCGATACGCAGTATTTT.

The chain carries TRBV10-3 and TRBJ2-3; either TRBD1 or TRBD2 may fit D (5 bases each). This CDR3 region has 14 residues. From germline, CDR1 is ENHRY and CDR2 SYGVKD. Trimming shortened V by 4 bases and J by 2 bases, and 10 bases separated the two germline ends. The CDR3 nucleotides read TGTGCCATCAGTGGGGACGCGCCCACAGATACGCAGTATTTT. Amino acid sequence: CAISGDAPTDTQYF.

The chain recombines TRBV5-6 with TRBJ2-5, with TRBD2 matching 13 bases. The junction had 3 bases not matched to a gene; V was cut back by 3 bases and J by 1 base. This CDR3 spans 16 amino acids. Germline lookup yields CDR1 SGHDT and CDR2 YYEEEE. The chain's CDR3 is CASSWGLAGTQETQYF. The CDR3 DNA reads TGTGCCAGCAGCTGGGGACTAGCGGGGACCCAAGAGACCCAGTACTTC. Drawing the rest from reference TRBV5-6 and TRBJ2-5, the complete variable domain is DAGVTQSPTHLIKTRGQQVTLRCSPKSGHDTVSWYQQALGQGPQFIFQYYEEEERQRGNFPDRFSGHQFPNYSSELNVNALLLGDSALYLCASSWGLAGTQETQYFGPGTRLLVL.

In nucleotides, the CDR3 is TGTGCCAGCAGAGGCACCGGGCAGGGATCCGCCGGGGAGCTGTTTTTT. Translated, it gives CASRGTGQGSAGELFF. The rearrangement links TRBV25-1 to TRBJ2-2; maybe TRBD1 (5 bases). CDR3 length equals 16 residues. The V gene's germline CDR1 is MGHDK and CDR2 SYGVNS. The V gene lost 6 bases and the J gene lost 6 bases, with 20 bases spanning the gap.

This chain connects TRBV5-1 to TRBJ1-2; D ambiguous. There are 14 residues in the CDR3. Germline lookup yields CDR1 SGHRS and CDR2 YFSETQ. V was pared by 0 bases and J by 4 bases, with 10 bases between. In nucleotides, the CDR3 is TGCGCCAGCAGCTTGGGGGGTGTGATCTATGGCTACACCTTC. It specifies CASSLGGVIYGYTF.

This clone was observed a handful of times. The V gene is TRBV5-5, the J gene TRBJ1-6, with 10 bases aligning to TRBD1. The J segment lost 7 bases and the V segment lost 4 bases, leaving 2 bases of the junction unmatched. The CDR3 extends over 14 amino acids. The germline V gene encodes CDR1 SGHKS and CDR2 YYEKEE (reference sequence). This chain's CDR3 is CASSAGQGNSPLHF. In DNA, the CDR3 is TGTGCCAGCAGCGCGGGACAGGGGAATTCACCCCTCCACTTT.

V gene TRBV15 combines with J gene TRBJ2-2; perhaps D is TRBD1 or TRBD2 (5 bases each). Germline loops: CDR1 LNHNV, CDR2 YYDKDF (reference sequence). The CDR3 length is 15 residues. Trimming removed 0 bases at V and 7 bases at J, with 12 bases between. CDR3 residues: CATSRDPRGGGELFF. In DNA, the CDR3 is TGTGCCACCAGCAGAGACCCGAGGGGCGGCGGGGAGCTGTTTTTT.